A single sample is the source of the 8 T cell receptor beta chains below, sequenced in a study of T cell clonotyping in hematopoietic cell transplantation. Profiled with immunoSEQ multiplex PCR; TCRdb holds only in-frame clones, not every one. The table includes about 69,000 clones, around 94% detected once. Sequenced material: peripheral blood mononuclear cells. The receptor source for this set is a man aged 45 to 65 in good health. Some clones in this sample may be carry-over from other donors' samples.

This chain uses TRBV19 with TRBJ1-2, with D hard to call. Looked up from germline, CDR1 is LNHDA and CDR2 is SQIVND (reference sequence). V gave up 5 bases and J gave up 4 bases, with 17 bases separating them. The length of the CDR3 is 15 residues. The CDR3 loop reads CASSPRRGLLYGYTF. As DNA, the CDR3 is TGTGCCAGTAGTCCCCGGCGGGGTCTCCTCTATGGCTACACCTTC.

The CDR3 nucleotides read TGTGCCAGCAGTGAAAAGGGGCAGAGTTATGGCTACACCTTC. It codes for CASSEKGQSYGYTF. J is TRBJ1-2 and V is TRBV6-1; the D gene is possibly TRBD1 (5 bases). This CDR3 is built from 14 residues. The germline V gene encodes CDR1 MNHNS and CDR2 SASEGT. The V and J ends lost 2 bases and 5 bases respectively, with 12 bases between them.

The chain joins TRBV4-3 to TRBJ2-1, with 11 positions matching TRBD2. V lost 0 bases and J lost 4; bases outside the gene matches: 2. This CDR3 region has 16 residues. In germline, CDR1 is LGHNA, CDR2 YSLEER. The CDR3 nucleotides are TGCGCCAGCAGCCAAGATCTAGCGGGAGGTTACAATGAGCAGTTCTTC. Translation gives CASSQDLAGGYNEQFF.

J is TRBJ2-7 and V is TRBV7-6; no clear D gene. The germline CDR1 and CDR2 sequences are SGHVS and FNYEAQ. This CDR3 is built from 15 residues. Trimming took 6 bases from V and 3 from J, leaving 18 bases between them. The DNA of the CDR3 is TGTGCCAGCAGGAGGCGGAGATCCCCGGTCTACGAGCAGTACTTC. It codes for CASRRRRSPVYEQYF.

This chain connects TRBV27 to TRBJ1-4; D ambiguous. The germline V and J ends were trimmed by 5 bases and 0 bases, with 16 bases remaining between them. This CDR3 has 17 amino acids. The germline V gene has CDR1 MNHEY and CDR2 SMNVEV (reference sequence). CDR3 sequence (DNA): TGTGCCAGCAGTCCAAGGGCCACCTTCTCAACTAATGAAAAACTGTTTTTT. Its protein product is CASSPRATFSTNEKLFF.

This clone was found once. The CDR3 loop is CASSLGGGTAEKLFF. As DNA, the CDR3 is TGTGCCAGCAGCCTAGGAGGGGGAACGGCTGAAAAACTGTTTTTT. The V call is TRBV6-5, the J call TRBJ1-4; D is possibly TRBD1 (6 bases). V was clipped by 6 bases and J by 7 bases, with 18 bases between them. There are 15 residues in the CDR3. From germline, CDR1 is MNHEY and CDR2 SVGAGI.

V and J are TRBV10-3 and TRBJ2-7, with D unresolved. The germline gives CDR1 ENHRY, CDR2 SYGVKD. The CDR3 is 12 amino acids. Trimming took 1 base from V and 3 from J, leaving 4 bases between them. The CDR3: CAISEYFYEQYF. The CDR3 DNA sequence: TGTGCCATCAGTGAGTATTTCTACGAGCAGTACTTC.

The chain employs TRBV5-1 and TRBJ2-5, with TRBD2 identical over 8 bases. Germline CDR1 is SGHRS and CDR2 is YFSETQ. The CDR3 spans 18 residues. J was trimmed by 5 bases and V by 1 base; bases with no gene match: 16. CDR3 DNA: TGCGCCAGCAGCTTGCTCTTCGCCGGCGGGAGGAACTTGGAGACCCAGTACTTC. Encoded protein: CASSLLFAGGRNLETQYF.